This TCR beta chain was recorded in a study of T cells of healthy individuals. TCRdb ran MiXCR on the 5' RACE reads and lists one entry per CDR3 protein. The table lists 95,000 to 100,000 distinct CDR3 sequences, 17% of them singletons. CDR1 is LNHNV, CDR2 YYDKDF, per germline (reference sequence). The J segment lost 3 bases and the V segment lost 6 bases, leaving 2 bases of the junction unmatched. The CDR3 is 15 residues long. This TCR was sampled from a human donor in good health. The rearrangement links TRBV15 to TRBJ2-2, with 12 bases that match TRBD2. The CDR3 sequence: CATRLAGGDTGELFF. The DNA of the CDR3 is TGTGCCACCAGGCTAGCGGGAGGGGACACCGGGGAGCTGTTTTTT.